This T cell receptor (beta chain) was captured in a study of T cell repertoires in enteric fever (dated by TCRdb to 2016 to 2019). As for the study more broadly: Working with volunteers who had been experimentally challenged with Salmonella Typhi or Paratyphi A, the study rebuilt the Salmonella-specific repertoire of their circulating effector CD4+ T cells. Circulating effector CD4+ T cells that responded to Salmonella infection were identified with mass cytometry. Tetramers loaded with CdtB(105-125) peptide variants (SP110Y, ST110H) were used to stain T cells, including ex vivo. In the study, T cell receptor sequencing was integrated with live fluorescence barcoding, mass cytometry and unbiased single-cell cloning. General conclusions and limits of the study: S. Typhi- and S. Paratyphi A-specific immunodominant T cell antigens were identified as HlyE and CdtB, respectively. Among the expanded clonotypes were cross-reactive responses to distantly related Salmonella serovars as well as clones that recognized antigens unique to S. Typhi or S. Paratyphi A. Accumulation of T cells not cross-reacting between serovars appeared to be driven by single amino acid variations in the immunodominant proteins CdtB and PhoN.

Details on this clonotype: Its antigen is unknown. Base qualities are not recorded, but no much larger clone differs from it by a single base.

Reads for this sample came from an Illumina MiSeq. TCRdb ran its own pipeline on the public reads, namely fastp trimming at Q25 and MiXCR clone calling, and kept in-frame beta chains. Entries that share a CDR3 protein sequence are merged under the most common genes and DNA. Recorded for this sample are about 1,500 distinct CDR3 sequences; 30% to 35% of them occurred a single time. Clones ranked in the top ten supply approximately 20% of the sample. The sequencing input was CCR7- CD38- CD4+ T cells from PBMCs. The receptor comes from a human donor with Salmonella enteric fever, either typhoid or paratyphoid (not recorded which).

CDR3 protein: CASSLASYADQETQYF. The nucleotides read TGCGCCAGCAGCTTGGCTTCGTACGCAGACCAAGAGACCCAGTACTTC. The V and J segments used are TRBV5-1 and TRBJ2-5; no D gene call is confident. The trim is 0 bases for V and 0 bases for J, with a gap of 12 bases between the germline ends. From the cysteine up to the phenylalanine, the CDR3 has a length of 16 residues. The sequence is cut down to CDR3 DNA, 48 bases in frame from base 1. Based on the germline V gene, the CDR1 and CDR2 sequences are SGHRS and YFSETQ.